One sample yielded the 18 T cell receptor beta chains listed below, sequenced in a study of CD4+ T cells in melanoma (dated by TCRdb to 2022 to 2024). The protocol used for the library was the immunoSEQ multiplex PCR assay. As stored in TCRdb, this immuneACCESS dataset retains in-frame rearrangements with V and J assigned. A fraction of the clones does not appear; measured against another copy, unresolved V genes explain less than half of the discrepancy, and the remainder lacks a known reason. The sample table lists fewer than 15,000 clones, 62% of them with a count of one. Approximately 15% of the sample goes to the ten largest clones. Material for sequencing was cells from a culture (not recorded whether cultured in vitro). Every receptor here comes from a human donor with melanoma.

The chain combines TRBV6-1 with TRBJ1-4, with 8 nucleotides matching TRBD1. This CDR3 comprises 15 residues. V trimming: 4 bases; J trimming: 9 bases; junction bases outside the gene matches: 10. Germline V gene sequence: CDR1 MNHNS, CDR2 SASEGT. The CDR3 DNA is TGTGCCAGCAGTGGCACCGGGACAGGATTCCAAAAACTGTTTTTT. Amino acids: CASSGTGTGFQKLFF.

The V and J genes are TRBV19 and TRBJ2-3; either TRBD1 or TRBD2 may fit D (5 bases each). Trimming pared 6 bases from V and 5 bases from J, leaving 18 bases between. The CDR3 covers 15 residues. Germline CDR1 LNHDA, CDR2 SQIVND (reference sequence). In nucleotides, the CDR3 is TGTGCCAGTAGCATATCCGGGACGGACCGAGATACGCAGTATTTT. This encodes CASSISGTDRDTQYF.

The chain combines TRBV9 with TRBJ2-2; D assignment may be TRBD1 or TRBD2 (6 bases each). Germline lookup yields CDR1 SGDLS and CDR2 YYNGEE. With 2 bases removed from V and 3 bases from J, the gap between germline ends came to 14 bases. The CDR3 loop spans 16 amino acids. The CDR3 region has the DNA TGTGCCAGCAGCGTCGGGTCGAGGGGGGACACCGGGGAGCTGTTTTTT. As protein: CASSVGSRGDTGELFF.

The genes are TRBV2 and TRBJ1-5; D is unclear. There are 14 residues in the CDR3. Trimming pared 4 bases from V and 2 bases from J, leaving 9 bases between. CDR1 SNHLY and CDR2 FYNNEI come from the germline V gene. The CDR3 DNA is TGTGCCAGCAGTGTGGAGAGGGGCAATCAGCCCCAGCATTTT. This translates into CASSVERGNQPQHF.

The chain links TRBV11-2 to TRBJ1-3; tentative D call: TRBD1 (6 bases). Between the trimmed V and J ends, which lost 7 bases and 2 bases, there was a span of 21 bases. CDR1 and CDR2 (germline): SGHAT, FQNNGV. The CDR3 is made up of 17 amino acids. This CDR3 is CASIHRGGGRAGNTIYF. CDR3 in DNA: TGTGCCAGCATCCACCGAGGGGGGGGGCGGGCTGGAAACACCATATATTTT.

This chain joins TRBV10-3 and TRBJ2-7; D is undetermined. CDR3 length equals 12 residues. Germline CDR1 is ENHRY and CDR2 is SYGVKD. Trimming removed 4 bases from V and 2 bases from J, with 6 bases in between. The CDR3 bases are TGTGCCATCAGTGCGAGCACCTACGAGCAGTACTTC. Its translation: CAISASTYEQYF.

In its sample, this clone ranks as medium-sized (0.01 to 0.1%). V is TRBV7-2 and J is TRBJ1-4; D gene uncertain. This CDR3 is 15 amino acids long. Germline lookup yields CDR1 SGHTA and CDR2 FQGNSA. V was trimmed by 1 base and J by 4 bases, leaving 10 bases between them. The CDR3 here is CASSLVARSNEKLFF. The CDR3 DNA sequence: TGTGCCAGCAGCTTAGTAGCCAGGAGTAATGAAAAACTGTTTTTT.

This clone was seen more than once but under ten times. This chain joins TRBV19 and TRBJ1-2; the D gene is possibly TRBD1 (6 bases). V dropped 5 bases and J dropped 0 bases, with 7 bases sitting between them. This CDR3 is 13 amino acids long. Germline values: CDR1 LNHDA, CDR2 SQIVND (reference sequence). The CDR3 spells CASSGQSNYGYTF. For the CDR3, the DNA is TGTGCCAGTAGTGGACAGTCTAACTATGGCTACACCTTC.

The genes are TRBV5-1 and TRBJ2-7; TRBD2 aligns across 8 bases. This CDR3 comprises 16 residues. Losses at the gene ends were 5 bases for V and 5 bases for J; bases not matched to a gene: 15. CDR1 SGHRS and CDR2 YFSETQ come from the germline V gene. CDR3 DNA sequence: TGCGCCAGCAGATCGGAGCGGGGGAGACCAAGTGACGAGCAGTACTTC. Protein product: CASRSERGRPSDEQYF. The entire variable domain, with the rest obtained from reference TRBV5-1 and TRBJ2-7, is as follows: KAGVTQTPRYLIKTRGQQVTLSCSPISGHRSVSWYQQTPGQGLQFLFEYFSETQRNKGNFPGRFSGRQFSNSRSEMNVSTLELGDSALYLCASRSERGRPSDEQYFGPGTRLTVT.

A single count supports this clone. The chain couples TRBV13 to TRBJ2-1, with 9 nucleotides matching TRBD2. Germline V gene lookup returns CDR1 PRHDT and CDR2 FYEKMQ (reference sequence). V lost 5 bases to trimming and J lost 6 bases; unmatched junction nucleotides: 8. This CDR3 has 15 residues. CDR3 coding DNA: TGTGCCAGCAGCGCCTGGAGCGGGGGGACCAATGAGCAGTTCTTC. Translation gives CASSAWSGGTNEQFF.

This clone was found a few times. V gene TRBV15 combines with J gene TRBJ1-2; D perhaps matches TRBD1 (5 bases). The CDR3 length is 14 residues. Per the germline V gene, CDR1 is LNHNV and CDR2 is YYDKDF (reference sequence). Trimming took 3 bases from V and 2 from J, leaving 10 bases between them. The DNA for the CDR3 is TGTGCCACCAGCAGTGAGGGGTTCAACTATGGCTACACCTTC. Translating gives CATSSEGFNYGYTF.

A few counts support this clone. The chain carries TRBV30 and TRBJ2-1, with 7 bases matching TRBD1. The ends lost 4 bases at V and 1 base at J; junction bases unmatched: 4. CDR1 and CDR2 (germline): GTSNPN, SVGIG (reference sequence). The CDR3 runs 14 residues. CDR3 protein: CAWTKGASYNEQFF. CDR3 bases: TGTGCCTGGACTAAGGGGGCTTCCTACAATGAGCAGTTCTTC. Using reference TRBV30 and TRBJ2-1 for the parts outside the CDR3, the full variable domain is SQTIHQWPATLVQPVGSPLSLECTVEGTSNPNLYWYRQAAGRGLQLLFYSVGIGQISSEVPQNLSASRPQDRQFILSSKKLLLSDSGFYLCAWTKGASYNEQFFGPGTRLTVL.

The chain has TRBV7-8 and TRBJ1-6; tentatively, D is TRBD1 (5 bases). The V end was cut by 4 bases, the J end by 8 bases, with 9 bases between. The CDR3 length is 13 residues. CDR1 and CDR2 (germline): SGHVS, FQNEAQ. For the CDR3, the DNA is TGTGCCAGCAGCTATGGGGGGGATTCACCCCTCCACTTT. Protein: CASSYGGDSPLHF.

The rearrangement links TRBV19 to TRBJ1-2; 9 bases fit TRBD1. Looked up from germline, CDR1 is LNHDA and CDR2 is SQIVND (reference sequence). With 8 bases clipped from V and 4 bases from J, the junction kept 8 bases outside the gene matches. CDR3 length: 14 residues. The DNA of the CDR3 is TGTGCCAGTTCGGCGGGACAGGGAATCTATGGCTACACCTTC. Protein product: CASSAGQGIYGYTF.

This clone was detected only once. The gene calls are TRBV11-2 and TRBJ2-7, with 7 positions matching TRBD1. V was clipped by 5 bases and J by 5 bases; unmatched bases: 15. Germline V gene sequence: CDR1 SGHAT, CDR2 FQNNGV. CDR3 length equals 16 residues. CDR3 sequence reads: CASSRARGQGVDEQYF. CDR3 DNA sequence: TGTGCCAGCAGCCGAGCTCGCGGGCAGGGGGTGGACGAGCAGTACTTC.

The genes are TRBV6-6 and TRBJ2-2; the D is unclear. V lost 5 bases to trimming and J lost 6 bases, with 10 bases between them. Germline lookup yields CDR1 MNHNY and CDR2 SVGAGI (reference sequence). The CDR3 spans 13 residues. The CDR3 loop is CASSPSRSGELFF. Written as DNA, the CDR3 is TGTGCCAGCAGTCCGAGTCGGTCCGGGGAGCTGTTTTTT.

This rearrangement joins TRBV18 to TRBJ1-1, with 8 bases lining up with TRBD1. Losses at the gene ends were 3 bases for V and 5 bases for J; bases not matched to a gene: 8. The CDR3 spans 15 residues. CDR1 and CDR2 from the germline V gene are KGHSH and LQKENI. The CDR3 here is CASSPTDRVRTEAFF. CDR3 bases: TGTGCCAGCTCACCCACGGACAGGGTGCGAACTGAAGCTTTCTTT.

The chain recombines TRBV18 with TRBJ2-3, with D tentatively TRBD1 (5 bases). There are 18 residues in the CDR3. V lost 6 bases and J lost 1, with 23 bases in between. Germline lookup yields CDR1 KGHSH and CDR2 LQKENI. The CDR3 region is CASSLTRAGNPRTDTQYF. Written as DNA, the CDR3 is TGTGCCAGCTCCCTCACCCGGGCAGGGAATCCCCGCACAGATACGCAGTATTTT.